The rows below give T cell receptor beta chains drawn from one sample of a study of blood T cells in healthy people across ages. TCRdb reprocessed the 5' RACE reads with MiXCR, giving one entry per CDR3 protein. The sample holds more than 1,000,000 distinct CDR3 sequences, approximately 25% seen once. This sample also belongs to another study, concerning T cells of mothers and their children.

Source material: blood. These receptors all stem from a girl aged 2 to 9 in good health. Both conserved end residues are part of each CDR3. D genes are given only for firm matches. Part of the rows lack a size; the others show once, few, many or a class for expanded clones.

d_call j_call v_call clone_size cdr3_aa cdr3_nt
NA TRBJ2-3 TRBV20-1 few CSARAGDVGDTDTQYF TGCAGTGCTAGAGCGGGGGACGTTGGGGACACAGATACGCAGTATTTT
NA TRBJ2-3 TRBV10-3 NA CAIRGGSGTDTQYF TGTGCCATCAGGGGTGGGAGCGGTACAGATACGCAGTATTTT
TRBD1 TRBJ2-5 TRBV4-3 few CASSQDRGLAETQYF TGCGCCAGCAGCCAGGACAGGGGTCTAGCGGAGACCCAGTACTTC
NA TRBJ2-2 TRBV12-3/TRBV12-4 few CASRPVTVGDTGELFF TGTGCCAGCAGACCTGTGACAGTGGGCGACACCGGGGAGCTGTTTTTT
TRBD2 TRBJ2-7 TRBV4-1 NA CASSPEGTSGDYEQYF TGCGCCAGCAGCCCAGAGGGGACTAGCGGGGATTACGAGCAGTACTTC
TRBD2 TRBJ2-7 TRBV6-6 NA CASTTGLAGGNPYF TGTGCCAGCACTACCGGACTAGCGGGAGGTAATCCGTACTTC
TRBD1 TRBJ2-7 TRBV20-1 NA CSARDALGQGYEQYF TGCAGTGCTAGAGATGCCTTGGGACAGGGGTACGAGCAGTACTTC
NA TRBJ2-1 TRBV13 NA CASSLMGHLNEQFF TGTGCCAGCAGCTTAATGGGACACCTCAATGAGCAGTTCTTC
TRBD2 TRBJ2-3 TRBV7-3 few CASSPTSARTDTQYF TGTGCCAGCAGCCCGACTAGCGCTCGGACAGATACGCAGTATTTT
NA TRBJ1-3 TRBV12-3/TRBV12-4 once CASRNRAGNTIYF TGTGCCAGCAGGAACAGGGCTGGAAACACCATATATTTT
NA TRBJ1-1 TRBV15 few CATSREWGESGAFF TGTGCCACCAGCAGAGAGTGGGGAGAGTCAGGAGCTTTCTTT
NA TRBJ2-7 TRBV7-9 few CASDFLGVPGEQYF TGTGCCAGCGACTTTCTGGGAGTCCCGGGCGAGCAGTACTTC
TRBD1 TRBJ2-7 TRBV27 NA CASSNHRGYEQYF TGTGCCAGCAGTAATCACAGGGGCTACGAGCAGTACTTC
NA TRBJ2-1 TRBV12-3/TRBV12-4 NA CASIDPGTSANNEQFF TGTGCCAGCATTGACCCTGGGACCTCCGCCAACAATGAGCAGTTCTTC
NA TRBJ1-2 TRBV6-5 NA CASSYRLDRSNGYTF TGTGCCAGCAGTTACCGACTCGACAGGTCTAATGGCTACACCTTC
NA TRBJ2-1 TRBV19 few CASSSLTRDEQFF TGTGCCAGTAGTTCGTTGACCCGGGATGAGCAGTTCTTC
NA TRBJ2-5 TRBV7-9 NA CASSQDMGETQYF TGTGCCAGCAGCCAGGATATGGGAGAGACCCAGTACTTC
TRBD2 TRBJ2-5 TRBV19 NA CASRNPGLEDETQYF TGTGCCAGTCGTAACCCGGGACTAGAAGATGAGACCCAGTACTTC
NA TRBJ2-5 TRBV7-2 many CASSLSRGETQYF TGTGCCAGCAGTTTGTCACGGGGGGAGACCCAGTACTTC
NA TRBJ2-7 TRBV4-1 NA CASSQGDKGGQEQYF TGCGCCAGCAGCCAAGGGGACAAAGGCGGTCAGGAGCAGTACTTC
NA TRBJ2-3 TRBV4-2 NA CASSQDGIRTDTQYF TGTGCCAGCAGCCAAGACGGTATTCGCACAGATACGCAGTATTTT
NA TRBJ1-4 TRBV25-1 NA CASSESRSGGEKLFF TGTGCCAGCAGTGAATCCCGTTCTGGGGGGGAAAAACTGTTTTTT
NA TRBJ2-7 TRBV3-1 few CASSQTFGLEEQYF TGTGCCAGCAGCCAAACGTTTGGCCTCGAGGAGCAGTACTTC
NA TRBJ2-7 TRBV20-1 NA CSARDQTNNRLEQYF TGCAGTGCTAGAGACCAGACAAATAACCGTCTCGAGCAGTACTTC
NA TRBJ2-1 TRBV20-1 NA CSAAYYNEQFF TGCAGTGCCGCCTATTACAATGAGCAGTTCTTC